Only one count was recorded for the clone carrying this T cell receptor beta chain. Its antigen remains unidentified. This specimen comes from a study of CD8+CD57+ T cells in acquired aplastic anemia. Whole-study findings and limits: Patients and controls were not found to differ significantly in CD8+ Simpson's diversity. Common to patients and controls were 25 to 30 CD8+ CDR3 sequences.

The germline V gene has CDR1 DFQATT and CDR2 SNEGSKA (reference sequence). This CDR3 region has 15 residues. V was shortened by 3 bases and J by 0 bases, with 12 bases between the two germline ends. Both TCR beta VDJ combination and CDR3 sequence profiling were carried out. Genomic DNA was the template for this profiling. TCRdb ran MiXCR on the reads and lists one entry per CDR3 protein. The sample holds roughly 280,000 distinct CDR3 sequences; 50% to 65% are singletons and the top ten take 1.3%. Sequenced patients had shown CD8+CD57+ cell expansion by flow cytometry. Every one of the patients had aplastic anemia (severe, acquired). Patients were treatment-naive when blood was sampled.

This clonotype was sampled from a human donor with aplastic anemia. The chain couples TRBV20-1 to TRBJ2-1; weak D call: TRBD2 (6 bases). Material: sorted CD4+, CD8+, or CD8+CD57+ T cells (not recorded which) from PBMCs. CDR3 nucleotides: TGCAGTGCTAGTGCTAGCGACATCTCCTACAATGAGCAGTTCTTC. It encodes CSASASDISYNEQFF.